Given below is one T cell receptor beta chain in context. What antigen it recognizes has not been identified. No base quality information exists; no much larger clone differs at one position. TCRbeta CDR3 regions were amplified from genomic DNA by means of the immunoSEQ Assay, a bias-controlled multiplex PCR. In the source study's methods: The number of nucleated cells in each sample was estimated by amplification of reference gene primers within the assay. Sequence reads were collapsed and filtered to measure the absolute abundance of every unique TCRbeta CDR3 rearrangement. For each sample, productive Simpson clonality was calculated by taking the square root of Simpson's diversity index across productive rearrangements. TCRdb obtained this table from immuneACCESS and retained in-frame rearrangements with V and J assigned. These tables miss some clones; where compared with another copy, unresolved V genes account for less than half of the shortfall, and the remainder is unexplained. V, J and clone size are taken as reported in that table, and D and trimming were inferred from the DNA itself. The sample has about 100,000 clones on record, approximately 85% of them singletons. The ten largest clones capture 3.5% to 4.5% of the sample.

Trimming removed 7 bases from V and 7 bases from J; the gene matches leave 15 bases unexplained. The CDR3 contains 16 residues, cysteine and phenylalanine counted. Just CDR3 DNA is preserved here, 48 bases in frame from base 1. In the germline V gene, CDR1 corresponds to KGHDR and CDR2 to SFDVKD. This entry comes from a study of blood T cell repertoires in COVID-19 (dated by TCRdb to about 2020). Context from the whole study: Collaborator samples came from the United States, Italy and Spain and covered acute and convalescent phases of COVID-19. The samples were drawn from two sources: the first 160 participants of the ongoing ImmuneRACE study, and about 1,300 subjects contributed by 6 global collaborators. Nearly every sample came with metadata listing a de-identified subject ID, COVID-19 status, age in years and sex. Where HLA class I and class II types were available, the types were taken from metadata supplied by the sample provider, not from assay-based typing. The material from the prospective study consisted of cDNA or gDNA derived from T cells, B-cell-depleted T cells, or PBMCs. The dataset comprised deeply sampled blood TCRbeta repertoires from subjects exposed to, actively infected with, or recovered from COVID-19. The repertoires were made available in a free public database intended to serve as a resource for research on the immune response to SARS-CoV-2. Overall results and qualifications from the work: Clinical and demographic metadata were provided uncurated, with the amount varying by source and participant.

Whole blood was collected in K2EDTA tubes by collaborating institutions according to the institutions' own protocols. Collaborator samples were shipped for TCRbeta analysis as frozen whole blood, isolated PBMCs, or DNA extracted from either sample type. The sequence joins TRBV24-1 to TRBJ2-1; 7 central bases correspond to TRBD2. The sample taken for sequencing was peripheral blood. The sequence derives from a man in his sixties with acute or convalescent COVID-19. For the CDR3, the sequence is CATSPGTNSRQNEQFF. The sequence in DNA is TGTGCCACCAGCCCCGGGACTAACTCTCGACAGAATGAGCAGTTCTTC.